This TCR beta chain comes out of a study of blood T cell repertoires in COVID-19. Study background: The cDNA or gDNA used as material had been derived from T cells, B-cell-depleted T cells, or PBMCs.

This CDR3 has 16 amino acids. The germline V gene encodes CDR1 LGHDT and CDR2 YNNKEL (reference sequence). V trimming: 2 bases; J trimming: 1 base; junction bases outside the gene matches: 6. Study processing details: For nucleated cells, counts were estimated from reference gene primer amplification. This table comes from immunoSEQ multiplex PCR, and its TCRdb copy is limited to in-frame clones, with some not included. From that table come the V and J calls and clone size; the DNA was used to work out D and trimming. The sample yields tens of thousands of clones, 65% to 90% seen once. Only a few counts were recorded for this clone.

Sequencing was carried out using peripheral blood. The sequence was collected from a man in his fifties or sixties with acute or convalescent COVID-19. The chain links TRBV3-1 (or the pseudogene TRBV3-2) to TRBJ1-2, with 8 bases fitting TRBD1. The CDR3 is CASSQPGQAFNYGYTF. CDR3 bases: TGTGCCAGCAGCCAACCGGGACAGGCTTTTAACTATGGCTACACCTTC.